This TCR beta chain is from a study of blood T cell repertoires in COVID-19. Study details: Samples representing acute and convalescent COVID-19 were sourced from the United States, Italy and Spain. Nucleic acid was either cDNA or gDNA, and it came from T cells, B-cell-depleted T cells, or PBMCs.

As originally analysed: Reference gene primer amplification in the assay estimated nucleated cell counts. Measured with immunoSEQ multiplex PCR; TCRdb has only the in-frame clones, and not every one. V and J calls and clone size are copied from that table; D and trimming were computed from the DNA. This table has more than 95,000 clones, roughly 85% appearing once. Germline assignment: CDR1 LNHDA and CDR2 SQIVND (reference sequence). Trimming left V 7 bases short and J 0 bases short, with 22 bases between. The CDR3 is 18 amino acids. The sequence came from a man aged 50-60 years in a cohort sampled during active COVID-19. The J gene is TRBJ1-5, the V gene TRBV19; D call uncertain. The sequencing sample was made of peripheral blood. Here the CDR3 DNA reads TGTGCCAGTAAAGTTATGGGCTCGGGGAGTATTAGCAATCAGCCCCAGCATTTT. This gives the protein CASKVMGSGSISNQPQHF.